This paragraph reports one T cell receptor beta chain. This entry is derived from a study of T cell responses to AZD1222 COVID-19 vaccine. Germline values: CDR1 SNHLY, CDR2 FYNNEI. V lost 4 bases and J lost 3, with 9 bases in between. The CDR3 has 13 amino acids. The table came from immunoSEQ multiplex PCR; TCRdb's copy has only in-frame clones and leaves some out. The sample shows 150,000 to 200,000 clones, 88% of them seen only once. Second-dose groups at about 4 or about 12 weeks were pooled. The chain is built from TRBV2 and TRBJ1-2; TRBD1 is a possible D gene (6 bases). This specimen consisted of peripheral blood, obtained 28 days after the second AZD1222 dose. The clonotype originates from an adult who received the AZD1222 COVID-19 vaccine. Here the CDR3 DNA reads TGTGCCAGCAGTGGTCAGGGGTACTATGGCTACACCTTC. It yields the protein CASSGQGYYGYTF. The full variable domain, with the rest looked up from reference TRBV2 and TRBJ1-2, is EPEVTQTPSHQVTQMGQEVILRCVPISNHLYFYWYRQILGQKVEFLVSFYNNEISEKSEIFDDQFSVERPDGSNFTLKIRSTKLEDSAMYFCASSGQGYYGYTFGSGTRLTVV.